This TCR beta chain comes out of a study of T cell responses to AZD1222 COVID-19 vaccine. Points from the study as a whole: Variant regions that are unmutated are reportedly the target of nearly half of spike-specific TCRs.

TCRdb's table, derived via immunoSEQ multiplex PCR, lists solely in-frame clones and lacks some. Among approximately 300,000 clones, around 93% were seen once, and the ten largest hold roughly 0.5%. This clone was found once. No antigen is known for it. The sequence derives from an adult who received the AZD1222 COVID-19 vaccine. The sequences come from peripheral blood, collected 28 days after the second AZD1222 dose.

This chain's CDR3 is CASSFRDTQYF. For the CDR3, the DNA is TGCGCCAGCAGCTTTCGGGATACGCAGTATTTT. The chain links TRBV5-1 to TRBJ2-3; D is undetermined. CDR3 size: 11 residues. The germline gives CDR1 SGHRS, CDR2 YFSETQ. Between the trimmed V and J ends, which lost 2 bases and 6 bases, there was a span of 4 bases.